This T cell receptor beta chain derives from a study of blood T cell repertoires in COVID-19. Seattle's enrolled individuals joined amid active infection and were then monitored longitudinally. Looked up from germline, CDR1 is MNHEY and CDR2 is SVGAGI. Trimming left V 10 bases short and J 6 bases short, with 16 bases between. The CDR3 runs 13 residues. As handled by the study authors: Reference gene primer amplification gave estimated nucleated cell counts. Sequenced by immunoSEQ multiplex PCR; TCRdb stores in-frame clones only, minus some. The DNA gave D and trimming, while V, J and clone size come from that table. This table has about 220,000 clones, approximately 85% appearing once.

Material: peripheral blood. This TCR came from a woman aged 70 to 79 with COVID-19, enrolled during active disease. The chain uses TRBV6-5 and TRBJ1-5; weak D call: TRBD1 (5 bases). CDR3 sequence (DNA): TGTGCCACCAGGGTCGGGGGAAGTCAGCCCCAGCATTTT. Amino acids: CATRVGGSQPQHF.